Below, one T cell receptor (beta chain) is given with its context. The data originate from a study of blood T cell repertoires in COVID-19. The protocol was immunoSEQ multiplex PCR, while the TCRdb copy is restricted to in-frame clones and leaves out a portion. Seen here are 20,000 to 25,000 clones, roughly 88% observed once, and the top ten hold 20% to 25%. Germline values: CDR1 SNHLY, CDR2 FYNNEI. V lost 4 bases and J lost 7; bases outside the gene matches: 19. CDR3 length equals 18 residues. This chain joins TRBV2 and TRBJ2-1; 7 bases are shared with TRBD2. The clonotype originates from a man older than 75 with active or convalescent COVID-19. Sequenced material: peripheral blood. The CDR3 protein is CASSAPLGWAGVGNEQFF. As DNA, the CDR3 is TGTGCCAGCAGTGCGCCTCTGGGTTGGGCGGGAGTTGGGAATGAGCAGTTCTTC.